Listed here are 8 T cell receptor beta chains from one sample, sequenced in a study of ipilimumab plus nivolumab after autologous stem cell transplantation. Sequencing used immunoSEQ multiplex PCR; TCRdb keeps in-frame clones, though not all of them. Found here are tens of thousands of clones, over 80% of them singletons; the top ten hold less than 2.5%. Sequencing used PBMCs, obtained in a trial of ipilimumab plus nivolumab as post-transplant consolidation. The origin of the receptors is a male donor with diffuse large B-cell lymphoma.

The chain combines TRBV7-2 with TRBJ1-2; 9 positions agree with TRBD1. V lost 4 bases and J lost 4; bases outside the gene matches: 7. The length of the CDR3 is 15 residues. Germline V gives CDR1 SGHTA, CDR2 FQGNSA. In DNA, the CDR3 is TGTGCCAGCAGCTATGCCGGGACAGGGATCTATGGCTACACCTTC. This translates into CASSYAGTGIYGYTF. The full variable domain, in which reference TRBV7-2 and TRBJ1-2 provide the parts outside the CDR3, is GAGVSQSPSNKVTEKGKDVELRCDPISGHTALYWYRQSLGQGLEFLIYFQGNSAPDKSGLPSDRFSAERTGGSVSTLTIQRTQQEDSAVYLCASSYAGTGIYGYTFGSGTRLTVV.

The rearrangement joins TRBV7-6 to TRBJ2-5; 13 nucleotides line up with TRBD2. The CDR3 consists of 19 residues. Germline CDR1 is SGHVS and CDR2 is FNYEAQ. The J segment lost 2 bases and the V segment lost 1 base, leaving 10 bases of the junction unmatched. CDR3 DNA: TGTGCCAGCAGCTTAGACTACAGAGGGACTAGCGGGGTTCAAGAGACCCAGTACTTC. The encoded protein is CASSLDYRGTSGVQETQYF.

V usage is TRBV7-2 and J usage is TRBJ1-2; 11 bases are shared with TRBD1. Germline CDR1 and CDR2: SGHTA and FQGNSA. J lost 7 bases, V lost 6 bases, and 7 bases had no gene match. The CDR3 is 14 amino acids. The CDR3 here is CASSLGQGASGYTF. CDR3 nucleotide sequence: TGTGCCAGCAGTCTAGGACAGGGGGCGAGTGGCTACACCTTC. Complete variable domain (other parts from reference TRBV7-2 and TRBJ1-2): GAGVSQSPSNKVTEKGKDVELRCDPISGHTALYWYRQSLGQGLEFLIYFQGNSAPDKSGLPSDRFSAERTGGSVSTLTIQRTQQEDSAVYLCASSLGQGASGYTFGSGTRLTVV.

This clone came up once. The rearrangement uses TRBV5-1 and TRBJ2-7, with 8 bases identical to TRBD1. Trimming at V came to 3 bases and at J to 6 bases, leaving 8 bases not matched to a gene. The CDR3 loop spans 14 amino acids. CDR1 is SGHRS and CDR2 is YFSETQ in the germline V gene. CDR3 sequence (DNA): TGCGCCAGCAGCTCAGGGGGCCTGGCGAGCGAGCAGTACTTC. Amino acid sequence: CASSSGGLASEQYF.

J is TRBJ2-7 and V is TRBV6-6; D tentatively fits TRBD1 or TRBD2 (5 bases each). The CDR3 length is 13 residues. Germline V gene lookup returns CDR1 MNHNY and CDR2 SVGAGI (reference sequence). With 10 bases removed from V and 2 bases from J, the gap between germline ends came to 15 bases. DNA of the CDR3: TGTGCCACGTCGGGACCACTCGCCTACGAGCAGTACTTC. Translation gives CATSGPLAYEQYF.

The genes are TRBV30 and TRBJ2-5; no definite D call. Germline values: CDR1 GTSNPN, CDR2 SVGIG (reference sequence). This CDR3 contains 16 residues. V was trimmed by 3 bases and J by 1 base, leaving 18 bases between them. The chain's CDR3 is CAWRGNLGRSQETQYF. The CDR3 DNA follows: TGTGCCTGGAGGGGGAACCTAGGACGGTCCCAAGAGACCCAGTACTTC.

The chain joins TRBV5-4 to TRBJ2-7, with D possibly being TRBD2 (6 bases). CDR1 is SGHNT and CDR2 is YYREEE in the germline V gene (reference sequence). V dropped 4 bases and J dropped 2 bases, with 19 bases sitting between them. The CDR3 consists of 16 residues. CDR3 protein: CASSDYRSQRAYEQYF. The CDR3 nucleotides read TGTGCCAGCAGCGACTACCGGTCTCAGCGGGCCTACGAGCAGTACTTC. The entire variable domain, with the rest obtained from reference TRBV5-4 and TRBJ2-7, is as follows: ETGVTQSPTHLIKTRGQQVTLRCSSQSGHNTVSWYQQALGQGPQFIFQYYREEENGRGNFPPRFSGLQFPNYSSELNVNALELDDSALYLCASSDYRSQRAYEQYFGPGTRLTVT.

This clone was counted only a few times. The CDR3 sequence: CASSPIRRTSGAYEQYF. CDR3 nucleotide sequence: TGTGCCAGCAGCCCTATCCGGCGTACTAGCGGAGCTTACGAGCAGTACTTC. This sequence joins TRBV11-2 and TRBJ2-7; 8 bases map to TRBD2. Per the germline V gene, CDR1 is SGHAT and CDR2 is FQNNGV. The CDR3 loop spans 17 amino acids. J gave up 4 bases and V 5 bases, and 16 bases lay outside the gene matches.